Listed below are T cell receptor beta chains from one sample, sequenced in a study of identical twins. TCRdb re-analysed the 5' RACE reads in MiXCR, keeping a single row per CDR3 protein. The sample lists around 250,000 distinct CDR3 sequences, 10% to 15% occurring once. In addition, the sample was reused for a study of yellow fever vaccine responses in identical twins.

Sequenced input: memory (CD45RO+) T cells sorted from blood. These receptors came from a woman between 18 and 29 years old in good health. Both conserved end residues are part of each CDR3. Each record gives: D gene, V gene, clone size, J gene, CDR3 protein, CDR3 DNA. The D gene is left open where the match is weak. Not all rows give a size; the values are once, few, many and, for expanded clones, a class.

d_call: .; v_call: TRBV28; clone_size: .; j_call: TRBJ1-4; cdr3_aa: CASSTPLKLFF; cdr3_nt: TGTGCCAGCAGCACCCCCCTGAAACTGTTTTTT
d_call: .; v_call: TRBV18; clone_size: .; j_call: TRBJ2-1; cdr3_aa: CASSRDYNEQFF; cdr3_nt: TGTGCCAGCTCACGGGACTACAATGAGCAGTTCTTC
d_call: .; v_call: TRBV6-1; clone_size: .; j_call: TRBJ1-2; cdr3_aa: CASSERGAQTYGYTF; cdr3_nt: TGTGCCAGCAGTGAAAGGGGGGCGCAGACCTATGGCTACACCTTC
d_call: .; v_call: TRBV11-2; clone_size: few; j_call: TRBJ2-1; cdr3_aa: CASSAQVPEQFF; cdr3_nt: TGTGCCAGCAGCGCCCAGGTGCCTGAGCAGTTCTTC
d_call: .; v_call: TRBV3-1; clone_size: many; j_call: TRBJ2-3; cdr3_aa: CASSPSGLPTDTQYF; cdr3_nt: TGTGCCAGCAGCCCTTCGGGACTCCCCACAGATACGCAGTATTTT
d_call: TRBD1; v_call: TRBV5-1; clone_size: .; j_call: TRBJ2-2; cdr3_aa: CASTQTGVVADTGELFF; cdr3_nt: TGCGCCAGCACCCAGACAGGGGTAGTAGCGGACACCGGGGAGCTGTTTTTT
d_call: .; v_call: TRBV6-5; clone_size: few; j_call: TRBJ1-2; cdr3_aa: CASSYKMGASYGYTF; cdr3_nt: TGTGCCAGCAGTTACAAGATGGGGGCAAGCTATGGCTACACCTTC
d_call: TRBD2; v_call: TRBV4-2; clone_size: many; j_call: TRBJ2-2; cdr3_aa: CASSQSQASGRDLGELFF; cdr3_nt: TGTGCCAGCAGCCAGTCCCAAGCTAGCGGGAGGGACCTCGGGGAGCTGTTTTTT
d_call: .; v_call: TRBV20-1; clone_size: many; j_call: TRBJ2-1; cdr3_aa: CSARRQDNEQFF; cdr3_nt: TGCAGTGCTAGAAGACAGGACAATGAGCAGTTCTTC
d_call: .; v_call: TRBV19; clone_size: many; j_call: TRBJ2-2; cdr3_aa: CASSIDPYTGELFF; cdr3_nt: TGTGCCAGTAGTATCGACCCCTACACCGGGGAGCTGTTTTTT
d_call: TRBD1; v_call: TRBV20-1; clone_size: .; j_call: TRBJ2-2; cdr3_aa: CSAKPTGRTGELFF; cdr3_nt: TGCAGTGCCAAACCGACAGGGAGAACCGGGGAGCTGTTTTTT
d_call: TRBD2; v_call: TRBV29-1; clone_size: few; j_call: TRBJ2-1; cdr3_aa: CSVDGRGAENEQFF; cdr3_nt: TGCAGCGTTGATGGGCGGGGGGCCGAGAATGAGCAGTTCTTC
d_call: .; v_call: TRBV7-9; clone_size: .; j_call: TRBJ2-7; cdr3_aa: CASSFQNAAYEQYF; cdr3_nt: TGTGCCAGCAGCTTCCAGAACGCCGCCTACGAGCAGTACTTC
d_call: .; v_call: TRBV19; clone_size: many; j_call: TRBJ2-1; cdr3_aa: CASSRIGSDEQFF; cdr3_nt: TGTGCCAGTAGTAGAATAGGTTCAGATGAGCAGTTCTTC
d_call: .; v_call: TRBV30; clone_size: few; j_call: TRBJ1-2; cdr3_aa: CAWTPLSANYGYTF; cdr3_nt: TGTGCCTGGACTCCCTTGTCCGCTAACTATGGCTACACCTTC
d_call: TRBD2; v_call: TRBV24-1; clone_size: few; j_call: TRBJ2-3; cdr3_aa: CATSSSGTRSTDTQYF; cdr3_nt: TGTGCCACCAGCTCCTCCGGGACTAGAAGCACAGATACGCAGTATTTT
d_call: TRBD2; v_call: TRBV4-2; clone_size: .; j_call: TRBJ2-3; cdr3_aa: CASSRLREGNTDTQYF; cdr3_nt: TGTGCCAGCAGCCGCCTCAGGGAGGGCAACACAGATACGCAGTATTTT
d_call: .; v_call: TRBV7-2; clone_size: .; j_call: TRBJ2-7; cdr3_aa: CASSQRTGTLTYEQYF; cdr3_nt: TGTGCCAGCAGCCAGCGCACAGGAACCCTTACCTACGAGCAGTACTTC
d_call: .; v_call: TRBV20-1; clone_size: few; j_call: TRBJ2-7; cdr3_aa: CSAGEKYEQYF; cdr3_nt: TGCAGTGCGGGGGAGAAATACGAGCAGTACTTC
d_call: .; v_call: TRBV20-1; clone_size: few; j_call: TRBJ1-5; cdr3_aa: CSAQQGLSNQPQHF; cdr3_nt: TGCAGTGCTCAACAGGGTCTTAGCAATCAGCCCCAGCATTTT
d_call: .; v_call: TRBV27; clone_size: .; j_call: TRBJ1-2; cdr3_aa: CASSLGTGVAGYTF; cdr3_nt: TGTGCCAGCAGTTTAGGTACAGGAGTTGCGGGCTACACCTTC
d_call: TRBD1; v_call: TRBV30; clone_size: .; j_call: TRBJ2-3; cdr3_aa: CAWSVRVGTGDTDTQYF; cdr3_nt: TGTGCCTGGAGTGTACGGGTAGGGACAGGAGACACAGATACGCAGTATTTT
d_call: .; v_call: TRBV20-1; clone_size: .; j_call: TRBJ1-4; cdr3_aa: CSASRGFESEKLFF; cdr3_nt: TGCAGTGCTAGCCGGGGATTTGAGTCAGAAAAACTGTTTTTT
d_call: TRBD1; v_call: TRBV30; clone_size: .; j_call: TRBJ2-5; cdr3_aa: CAWTGTAEETEYF; cdr3_nt: TGTGCCTGGACCGGGACAGCTGAAGAGACCGAGTACTTC
d_call: TRBD1; v_call: TRBV10-3; clone_size: many; j_call: TRBJ2-7; cdr3_aa: CAARDSSSYEQYF; cdr3_nt: TGTGCCGCCCGGGACAGCAGCTCCTACGAGCAGTACTTC
d_call: TRBD2; v_call: TRBV6-5; clone_size: few; j_call: TRBJ2-1; cdr3_aa: CASSYSIGGLAGRNEQFF; cdr3_nt: TGTGCCAGCAGTTACTCGATTGGGGGACTAGCGGGACGGAATGAGCAGTTCTTC
d_call: .; v_call: TRBV12-3/TRBV12-4; clone_size: many; j_call: TRBJ2-7; cdr3_aa: CASSYLEGYEQYF; cdr3_nt: TGTGCCAGCAGTTATCTAGAAGGGTACGAGCAGTACTTC
d_call: .; v_call: TRBV4-2; clone_size: .; j_call: TRBJ2-7; cdr3_aa: CASSRSPTYEQYF; cdr3_nt: TGTGCCAGCAGCCGAAGTCCGACCTACGAGCAGTACTTC
d_call: TRBD2; v_call: TRBV20-1; clone_size: .; j_call: TRBJ2-1; cdr3_aa: CCAIRRRTSGYNEQFF; cdr3_nt: TGCTGTGCTATCCGTCGTCGGACTAGCGGATACAATGAGCAGTTCTTC
d_call: .; v_call: TRBV24-1; clone_size: .; j_call: TRBJ2-1; cdr3_aa: CATSDGIALSEQFF; cdr3_nt: TGTGCCACCAGTGATGGGATCGCCCTGAGTGAGCAGTTCTTC
d_call: .; v_call: TRBV11-1; clone_size: few; j_call: TRBJ2-1; cdr3_aa: CASSLAIGLSSYNEQFF; cdr3_nt: TGTGCCAGCAGCTTAGCCATAGGGTTGAGCTCCTACAATGAGCAGTTCTTC
d_call: TRBD1; v_call: TRBV12-3/TRBV12-4; clone_size: .; j_call: TRBJ2-5; cdr3_aa: CASCATGGQRSPWWTQYF; cdr3_nt: TGTGCCAGCTGTGCAACAGGGGGCCAGCGAAGTCCGTGGTGGACCCAGTACTTC
d_call: TRBD1; v_call: TRBV18; clone_size: .; j_call: TRBJ1-2; cdr3_aa: CASSTGAANYGYTF; cdr3_nt: TGTGCCAGCTCTACAGGGGCCGCTAACTATGGCTACACCTTC
d_call: TRBD2; v_call: TRBV5-5; clone_size: .; j_call: TRBJ2-3; cdr3_aa: CASSSGTSVKSDTQYF; cdr3_nt: TGTGCCAGCAGCTCCGGGACTAGCGTGAAGTCAGATACGCAGTATTTT
d_call: .; v_call: TRBV2; clone_size: few; j_call: TRBJ2-3; cdr3_aa: CASSEEPGTPTSTDTQYF; cdr3_nt: TGTGCCAGCAGTGAAGAACCCGGGACTCCAACTAGCACAGATACGCAGTATTTT
d_call: .; v_call: TRBV5-5; clone_size: few; j_call: TRBJ2-3; cdr3_aa: CASSSNVGMGTDTQYF; cdr3_nt: TGTGCCAGCAGCTCGAACGTGGGGATGGGGACAGATACGCAGTATTTT
d_call: TRBD2; v_call: TRBV10-3; clone_size: many; j_call: TRBJ2-7; cdr3_aa: CAISESTSGSYEQYF; cdr3_nt: TGTGCCATCAGTGAGTCAACTAGCGGCAGCTACGAGCAGTACTTC
d_call: .; v_call: TRBV5-5; clone_size: .; j_call: TRBJ2-5; cdr3_aa: CASSSHSQGATQYF; cdr3_nt: TGTGCCAGCAGCAGCCATTCGCAGGGTGCGACCCAGTACTTC
d_call: TRBD1; v_call: TRBV9; clone_size: few; j_call: TRBJ1-2; cdr3_aa: CASSRQGLKDYGYTF; cdr3_nt: TGTGCCAGCAGCCGACAGGGCCTCAAAGACTATGGCTACACCTTC
d_call: TRBD1; v_call: TRBV15; clone_size: .; j_call: TRBJ2-4; cdr3_aa: CATSRGDSLLLAKNIQYF; cdr3_nt: TGTGCCACCAGCAGAGGGGACAGCTTACTACTAGCCAAAAACATTCAGTACTTC
d_call: TRBD1; v_call: TRBV28; clone_size: .; j_call: TRBJ2-7; cdr3_aa: CASSFPDREGEQYF; cdr3_nt: TGTGCCAGCAGTTTCCCGGACAGGGAAGGCGAGCAGTACTTC
d_call: TRBD1; v_call: TRBV5-6; clone_size: .; j_call: TRBJ2-2; cdr3_aa: CASSRDQGAPGELFF; cdr3_nt: TGTGCCAGCAGCAGAGATCAGGGGGCGCCCGGGGAGCTGTTTTTT
d_call: .; v_call: TRBV15; clone_size: many; j_call: TRBJ1-1; cdr3_aa: CATSSTLNTEAFF; cdr3_nt: TGTGCCACCAGCAGTACCTTGAACACTGAAGCTTTCTTT
d_call: TRBD1; v_call: TRBV5-6; clone_size: few; j_call: TRBJ2-7; cdr3_aa: CASSTTGLQYF; cdr3_nt: TGTGCCAGCAGCACGACAGGGCTACAGTACTTC
d_call: .; v_call: TRBV5-1; clone_size: many; j_call: TRBJ2-3; cdr3_aa: CASSLDLLSTDTQYF; cdr3_nt: TGCGCCAGCAGCTTGGACTTACTTAGCACAGATACGCAGTATTTT
d_call: TRBD1; v_call: TRBV27; clone_size: few; j_call: TRBJ1-6; cdr3_aa: CASSREGANNSPLHF; cdr3_nt: TGTGCCAGCAGCCGGGAGGGGGCAAATAATTCACCCCTCCACTTT
d_call: .; v_call: TRBV4-1; clone_size: many; j_call: TRBJ1-3; cdr3_aa: CASSQSGSGNTIYF; cdr3_nt: TGCGCCAGCAGCCAAAGCGGCTCTGGAAACACCATATATTTT
d_call: .; v_call: TRBV5-6; clone_size: many; j_call: TRBJ1-3; cdr3_aa: CASSLQLSGNTIYF; cdr3_nt: TGTGCCAGCAGCTTACAGCTATCTGGAAACACCATATATTTT